This TCR beta chain was captured in a study of cytomegalovirus exposure and HLA in healthy donors. Overall study: Drawn from HLA-typed donors, some 80 million unique TCRs were held in an early data release. Study outcomes and limitations: What TCR beta sequences reportedly achieved was accurate prediction of HLA-A and HLA-B alleles in most subjects. HLA allele associations emerged for around 15,000 TCR beta sequences in a later analysis, at 0.05 false discovery rate.

This clone has just one count. Its antigen is as yet unknown. PCR employed 60 Vbeta and 13 Jbeta primers. Generated by immunoSEQ multiplex PCR, the TCRdb table keeps only in-frame clones and is missing some. The sample holds 90,000 to 120,000 clones, roughly 87% seen once. Germline loops: CDR1 MNHEY, CDR2 SVGAGI. This CDR3 has 15 residues. Trimming cost V 0 bases and J 3 bases, with 9 bases left between them. J is TRBJ1-5 and V is TRBV6-5; D remains unclear. Sequencing was performed on PBMCs. The origin of this receptor is a man in his thirties or forties in good health and CMV-seropositive. The CDR3 DNA reads as TGTGCCAGCAGTTACTCGTTCAGTCCCAATCAGCCCCAGCATTTT. This translates into CASSYSFSPNQPQHF.